Below, one TCR beta chain is given with its context. The antigen is not known. This sample was included in a study of cytomegalovirus exposure and HLA in healthy donors. The CDR3 spans 14 residues. From germline, CDR1 is MGHRA and CDR2 YSYEKL. V lost 3 bases, J lost 6 bases, and 4 bases stayed unmatched. Study-level points and caveats: In a later analysis, several top co-occurrence clusters appeared linked to parvovirus B19, influenza, CMV and Epstein-Barr virus.

A multiplex PCR was run with 60 Vbeta primers and 13 Jbeta primers. Data came from immunoSEQ multiplex PCR; TCRdb stores just in-frame clones and leaves some out. The sample lists 100,000 to 150,000 clones, approximately 80% occurring once. Whereas donors were nominally healthy upon sampling, unrecorded immune exposures were probable. This TCR was sampled from a man aged 30-40 years in good health and CMV-seropositive. The rearrangement links TRBV4-1 to TRBJ2-1; 8 nucleotides match TRBD1. The sequenced sample was PBMCs. CDR3 DNA: TGCGCCAGCAGCCAGATCAGGGGGCCCAATGAGCAGTTCTTC. It encodes CASSQIRGPNEQFF.